A single sample gave rise to the 7 T cell receptor beta chains below, sequenced in a study of CD8+CD57+ T cells in acquired aplastic anemia. Genomic DNA constituted the template upon which TCR beta VDJ and CDR3 profiling was performed. TCRdb passed the reads through MiXCR, listing each CDR3 protein once. The sample lists 400,000 to 450,000 distinct CDR3 sequences, 60% to 80% occurring once. Input material: sorted CD4+, CD8+, or CD8+CD57+ T cells (not recorded which) from PBMCs. The receptor source for this set is a human donor in good health, serving as a control.

In this sample, this clonotype turned up many times. The rearrangement uses TRBV2 and TRBJ2-3; 7 nucleotides line up with TRBD1. After removal of 5 bases from V and 1 base from J, the junction contained 6 bases not matched to a gene. This CDR3 has 15 amino acids. Germline V gene data show CDR1 as SNHLY and CDR2 as FYNNEI. CDR3 in DNA: TGTGCCAGCAGTTTTGACAGGGCAGGCACAGATACGCAGTATTTT. Translated: CASSFDRAGTDTQYF.

About this clonotype itself: At one end the junction does not follow the germline gene, possibly because of a read error. The chain couples TRBV10-1 to TRBJ2-2; TRBD2 might be the D (6 bases). The germline V gene has CDR1 WNHNN and CDR2 SYGVQD (reference sequence). This CDR3 contains 14 residues. CDR3 coding DNA: TGCGCCTGCAGGGTAGCGGAGAACACCGGGGGGCTGTTTTTT. Amino acid sequence: CACRVAENTGGLFF.

V usage is TRBV7-3 and J usage is TRBJ2-7; possible D gene TRBD2, 5 bases. Germline values: CDR1 SGHTA, CDR2 FQGTGA. Trimming removed 9 bases from V and 7 bases from J, with 19 bases in between. The CDR3 sequence is 13 residues long. Written as DNA, the CDR3 is TGTGCCAGTGGACTGGCCCGGGCCAATGAGCAGTACTTC. It codes for CASGLARANEQYF.

This clonotype was seen repeatedly, ten times or more. The chain links TRBV9 to TRBJ2-5; 10 nucleotides match TRBD2. CDR1 and CDR2 from the germline V gene are SGDLS and YYNGEE. The J segment lost 4 bases and the V segment lost 0 bases, leaving 6 bases of the junction unmatched. CDR3 size: 16 residues. As DNA, the CDR3 is TGTGCCAGCAGCGTAGTTAGCGGGGGGCTTGGAGAGACCCAGTACTTC. It specifies CASSVVSGGLGETQYF.

This chain connects TRBV5-6 to TRBJ1-1; D unclear. CDR1 is SGHDT, CDR2 YYEEEE, per germline. V shed 4 bases and J shed 0 bases, with 13 bases lying between them. The CDR3 length is 15 residues. In nucleotides, the CDR3 is TGTGCCAGCAGCCCCTCCAGACTAATGAACACTGAAGCTTTCTTT. It encodes CASSPSRLMNTEAFF.

Comment on this clonotype: One end of the junction varies from germline; a read error may be responsible. The rearrangement joins TRBV19 to TRBJ1-6; D gene unclear. The germline V gene has CDR1 LNHDA and CDR2 SQIVND (reference sequence). The CDR3 is 15 residues long. This CDR3 reads CGSITSTSRNSPLHF. The DNA for the CDR3 is TGTGGCAGTATTACTTCGACGTCGAGGAATTCACCCCTCCACTTT. Drawing the rest from reference TRBV19 and TRBJ1-6, the complete variable domain is DGGITQSPKYLFRKEGQNVTLSCEQNLNHDAMYWYRQDPGQGLRLIYYSQIVNDFQKGDIAEGYSVSREKKESFPLTVTSAQKNPTAFYLCGSITSTSRNSPLHFGNGTRLTVT.

The sample holds many counts of this clonotype. The CDR3, as DNA: TGTGCCAGCAGCTTCGACCCCGAGAACACTGAAGCTTTCTTT. It yields the protein CASSFDPENTEAFF. The chain recombines TRBV5-6 with TRBJ1-1; D is unresolved. Germline loops: CDR1 SGHDT, CDR2 YYEEEE. Trimming stripped 2 bases from V and 1 base from J, with 9 bases between. CDR3 size: 14 residues.